Shown below are 5 T cell receptor beta chains from a single sample sequenced in a study of OX40 agonist ivuxolimab in advanced cancers. Repertoires were generated with immunoSEQ multiplex PCR, while TCRdb's copy carries only in-frame clones and drops some. The top ten hold around 12% of the sample, which has some 53,000 clones, roughly 94% seen once. Specimen: CD4+ or CD8+ T cells sorted from blood, collected in a trial of the OX40 agonist ivuxolimab. The receptors come from an adult with an advanced solid tumor such as melanoma, head and neck, liver or kidney cancer.

The rearrangement joins TRBV2 to TRBJ2-7; D call uncertain. Germline loops: CDR1 SNHLY, CDR2 FYNNEI. The CDR3 spans 12 residues. V was clipped by 5 bases and J by 3 bases, with 8 bases between them. DNA of the CDR3: TGTGCCAGCAGTCCCGGAAACTACGAGCAGTACTTC. It yields the protein CASSPGNYEQYF.

This chain links TRBV27 with TRBJ2-7; D may be TRBD2 (5 bases). Deletions cut 2 bases from V and 4 bases from J, with 12 bases between. Germline CDR1 and CDR2: MNHEY and SMNVEV (reference sequence). The CDR3 contains 14 residues. The DNA of the CDR3 is TGTGCCAGCAGTTTAATCCCTTCGGGGTACGAGCAGTACTTC. Translation gives CASSLIPSGYEQYF.

The chain has TRBV27 and TRBJ1-5; D uncertain. Trimming pared 2 bases from V and 1 base from J, leaving 6 bases between. Germline CDR1 reads MNHEY; CDR2 reads SMNVEV (reference sequence). The CDR3 is 14 residues long. CDR3 loop: CASSLAQSNQPQHF. CDR3 DNA: TGTGCCAGCAGTTTAGCACAGAGCAATCAGCCCCAGCATTTT.

The J gene is TRBJ2-3, the V gene TRBV9; 10 bases fit TRBD1. The V and J ends lost 6 bases and 4 bases, in that order; junction bases with no gene match: 11. Germline V gives CDR1 SGDLS, CDR2 YYNGEE. This CDR3 region has 16 residues. CDR3 bases: TGTGCCAGCACTCCCAGAGGGGACAGGGGAGCAGATACGCAGTATTTT. It yields the protein CASTPRGDRGADTQYF.

This rearrangement joins TRBV27 to TRBJ2-7; TRBD1 matches at 9 bases. Germline trimming cut 4 bases from V and 3 bases from J; bases unmatched to any gene: 16. The CDR3 consists of 18 residues. The germline CDR1 and CDR2 sequences are MNHEY and SMNVEV (reference sequence). CDR3 amino acids: CASSSLGGGTGTLYEQYF. CDR3 nucleotides: TGTGCCAGCAGTTCTTTGGGGGGAGGGACAGGGACACTCTACGAGCAGTACTTC.